The present T cell receptor beta chain was sequenced within a study of cytomegalovirus exposure and HLA in healthy donors. The overall study: The 90 to 150 validation repertoires, a later analysis reported, used the same platform as the approximately 730 repertoires from the first cohort. General observations from the study: Reported performance of the classifier showed diagnosis of cytomegalovirus status with high specificity and sensitivity. Specific recognition of CMV antigens was confirmed in vitro for three chains (all CMV-associated).

On this clone itself: The antigen remains unidentified.

Losses at the gene ends were 7 bases for V and 6 bases for J; bases not matched to a gene: 10. Germline loops: CDR1 LNHDA, CDR2 SQIVND (reference sequence). The CDR3 sequence is 15 residues long. Profiling relied on immunoSEQ multiplex PCR, and the TCRdb table lists in-frame clones only, not all of them. Found here are some 150,000 clones, more than 80% of them singletons; the top ten hold 6.2%. Sequenced material: PBMCs. The sequence derives from a woman aged 30 to 39 in good health and CMV-seropositive. This sequence joins TRBV19 and TRBJ2-4, with 9 nucleotides matching TRBD1. In nucleotides, the CDR3 is TGTGCCAGTACCCCGGACAGGGGAGGAGGAAACATTCAGTACTTC. It translates to CASTPDRGGGNIQYF. Full variable domain (outside the CDR3, taken from reference TRBV19 and TRBJ2-4): DGGITQSPKYLFRKEGQNVTLSCEQNLNHDAMYWYRQDPGQGLRLIYYSQIVNDFQKGDIAEGYSVSREKKESFPLTVTSAQKNPTAFYLCASTPDRGGGNIQYFGAGTRLSVL.